Detailed here is one T cell receptor beta chain. CDR3 length: 13 amino acids. The V end lost 0 bases, the J end lost 7 bases, and 9 bases lay between the germline ends. The germline V gene has CDR1 SGHNT and CDR2 YENEEA. The data belong to a study of cytomegalovirus exposure and HLA in healthy donors. Primers for the PCR totalled 60 Vbeta and 13 Jbeta. TCRdb's copy holds only in-frame clones and misses some; the assay was immunoSEQ multiplex PCR. The table has 150,000 to 200,000 clones, 81% seen once; the top ten hold around 3.6%. Sample: PBMCs. The chain combines TRBV11-3 with TRBJ1-2; TRBD1 might be the D (5 bases). This TCR was sampled from a man aged 40-49 years in good health and CMV-seropositive. CDR3 in amino acids: CASSLDHGAGYTF. The CDR3 DNA is TGTGCCAGCAGCTTAGATCATGGGGCTGGCTACACCTTC.